These 9 T cell receptor beta chains share one sample of origin, sequenced in a study of shared clonotypes between healthy human individuals. The assay was immunoSEQ multiplex PCR, and TCRdb's table has in-frame clones only and misses some. The data contain millions of clones, more than 80% of them seen just once; the ten biggest clones take up 0.39%. Material for sequencing was naive CD4+ T cells from PBMCs. Subset: CD45RA+ positively selected. The origin of the receptors is a man aged 18 to 30 in good health. Some clones in this sample may be carry-over from other donors' samples.

This rearrangement joins TRBV10-1 to TRBJ2-7; 13 bases match TRBD2. The CDR3 is 19 amino acids. The germline gives CDR1 WNHNN, CDR2 SYGVQD (reference sequence). Trimming removed 5 bases from V and 2 bases from J; junction bases left unmatched: 15. The chain's CDR3 is CASSKTTGLAGDRAYEQYF. The CDR3 DNA sequence: TGCGCCAGCAGTAAAACCACTGGACTAGCGGGGGATAGAGCCTACGAGCAGTACTTC.

The chain has TRBV18 and TRBJ2-2; the D is unclear. There are 14 residues in the CDR3. Trimming cost V 2 bases and J 6 bases, with 10 bases left between them. The germline CDR1 and CDR2 sequences are KGHSH and LQKENI. CDR3: CASSPNLESGELFF. CDR3 DNA: TGTGCCAGCTCACCAAATCTAGAATCCGGGGAGCTGTTTTTT.

V usage is TRBV2 and J usage is TRBJ1-5, with a possible D match to TRBD1 (5 bases). Deletions cut 3 bases from V and 1 base from J, with 7 bases between. The CDR3 runs 14 residues. CDR1 SNHLY and CDR2 FYNNEI come from the germline V gene. The CDR3 coding sequence is TGTGCCAGCAGTGACAAGGGGAGCAATCAGCCCCAGCATTTT. Protein sequence: CASSDKGSNQPQHF. The variable domain in full, completed from reference TRBV2 and TRBJ1-5, reads EPEVTQTPSHQVTQMGQEVILRCVPISNHLYFYWYRQILGQKVEFLVSFYNNEISEKSEIFDDQFSVERPDGSNFTLKIRSTKLEDSAMYFCASSDKGSNQPQHFGDGTRLSIL.

The genes are TRBV6-1 and TRBJ1-2; the D gene is possibly TRBD1 (5 bases). Germline values: CDR1 MNHNS, CDR2 SASEGT. The CDR3 length is 15 residues. V shed 7 bases and J shed 8 bases, with 23 bases lying between them. The CDR3 region is CASTFSTLGQGGYTF. The CDR3 DNA reads TGTGCCAGCACCTTTTCGACGTTGGGGCAGGGAGGCTACACCTTC.

The rearrangement uses TRBV7-2 and TRBJ2-5, with 7 bases lining up with TRBD1. This CDR3 spans 15 amino acids. V gave up 1 base and J gave up 5 bases; unmatched junction bases: 7. The V gene's germline CDR1 is SGHTA and CDR2 FQGNSA. The CDR3 DNA is TGTGCCAGCAGCTTAGGCAACAGGGGTGGCGAGACCCAGTACTTC. It translates to CASSLGNRGGETQYF.

The chain joins TRBV5-5 to TRBJ2-7; 9 nucleotides line up with TRBD1. V was pared by 5 bases and J by 2 bases, with 5 bases of the junction left unmatched. Germline V CDR1 and CDR2: SGHKS, YYEKEE (reference sequence). CDR3 length: 14 amino acids. Here the CDR3 reads CASRGTGFTYEQYF. DNA for the CDR3: TGTGCCAGCAGGGGGACAGGGTTCACCTACGAGCAGTACTTC.

The chain uses TRBV11-3 and TRBJ2-5; 8 nucleotides agree with TRBD2. J lost 4 bases, V lost 5 bases, and 6 bases had no gene match. CDR1 and CDR2 from the germline V gene are SGHNT and YENEEA. The CDR3 runs 14 residues. This CDR3 reads CASSKGGGSETQYF. The CDR3 coding sequence is TGTGCCAGCAGCAAAGGCGGGGGGTCAGAGACCCAGTACTTC. Based on the CDR3 plus reference TRBV11-3 and TRBJ2-5, the full variable domain is EAGVVQSPRYKIIEKKQPVAFWCNPISGHNTLYWYLQNLGQGPELLIRYENEEAVDDSQLPKDRFSAERLKGVDSTLKIQPAELGDSAVYLCASSKGGGSETQYFGPGTRLLVL.

V and J are TRBV7-9 and TRBJ1-1; D gene uncertain. The CDR3 covers 16 residues. V was trimmed by 3 bases and J by 3 bases, leaving 17 bases between them. Looked up from germline, CDR1 is SEHNR and CDR2 is FQNEAQ (reference sequence). This chain's CDR3 is CASSLGAAGRYTEAFF. The DNA for the CDR3 is TGTGCCAGCAGCTTGGGCGCGGCTGGGAGGTACACTGAAGCTTTCTTT.

This sequence joins TRBV7-2 and TRBJ1-2; 7 nucleotides align to TRBD1. This CDR3 comprises 15 residues. Per the germline V gene, CDR1 is SGHTA and CDR2 is FQGNSA. V lost 5 bases to trimming and J lost 5 bases; unmatched junction nucleotides: 11. CDR3 amino acids: CASSVQGGTAYGYTF. The CDR3 coding sequence is TGTGCCAGCAGCGTCCAGGGGGGGACAGCTTATGGCTACACCTTC.